The next 5 T cell receptor beta chains were all read from a single sample in a study of shared clonotypes between healthy human individuals. Method: immunoSEQ multiplex PCR; TCRdb's copy keeps in-frame clones and lacks some. The sample lists approximately 720,000 clones; 72% were seen once. What was sequenced was memory CD4+ T cells sorted from blood. Subset: CD45RA-negative fraction. These receptors originate from a woman under 40 in good health.

The rearrangement joins TRBV4-2 to TRBJ2-5; D possibly matches TRBD1 or TRBD2 (5 bases each). The CDR3 has 14 amino acids. The germline gives CDR1 LGHNA, CDR2 YNFKEQ. Trimming cost V 1 base and J 5 bases, with 11 bases left between them. The CDR3 sequence is CASSQGGSHETQYF. The CDR3 coding sequence is TGTGCCAGCAGCCAAGGGGGGTCGCATGAGACCCAGTACTTC.

The genes are TRBV28 and TRBJ2-7, with D perhaps TRBD2 (5 bases). Per germline, CDR1 MDHEN and CDR2 SYDVKM. Trimming shortened V by 2 bases and J by 6 bases, and 11 bases separated the two germline ends. CDR3 length: 13 amino acids. The CDR3 DNA follows: TGTGCCAGCAGTTTAATGAGGGTTGCCGAGCAGTACTTC. The encoded protein is CASSLMRVAEQYF. The entire variable domain, with the rest obtained from reference TRBV28 and TRBJ2-7, is as follows: DVKVTQSSRYLVKRTGEKVFLECVQDMDHENMFWYRQDPGLGLRLIYFSYDVKMKEKGDIPEGYSVSREKKERFSLILESASTNQTSMYLCASSLMRVAEQYFGPGTRLTVT.

The rearrangement links TRBV7-2 to TRBJ2-2; no definite D call. Per the germline V gene, CDR1 is SGHTA and CDR2 is FQGNSA. V was shortened by 0 bases and J by 5 bases, with 7 bases between the two germline ends. The CDR3 has 14 residues. CDR3 region: CASSLARLTGELFF. In nucleotides, the CDR3 is TGTGCCAGCAGCTTAGCTCGGTTAACCGGGGAGCTGTTTTTT.

The chain joins TRBV18 to TRBJ2-5, with no clear D. The CDR3 consists of 14 residues. Germline V gene sequence: CDR1 KGHSH, CDR2 LQKENI. Trimming pared 4 bases from V and 3 bases from J, leaving 12 bases between. CDR3 residues: CASSRSLSEETQYF. The CDR3 DNA sequence: TGTGCCAGCTCACGGTCACTTTCTGAAGAGACCCAGTACTTC. The full variable domain, in which reference TRBV18 and TRBJ2-5 provide the parts outside the CDR3, is NAGVMQNPRHLVRRRGQEARLRCSPMKGHSHVYWYRQLPEEGLKFMVYLQKENIIDESGMPKERFSAEFPKEGPSILRIQQVVRGDSAAYFCASSRSLSEETQYFGPGTRLLVL.

This chain's CDR3 is CASSPTTVSYNEQFF. CDR3 nucleotide sequence: TGTGCCAGCAGCCCTACTACAGTCTCCTACAATGAGCAGTTCTTC. J is TRBJ2-1 and V is TRBV11-2; no firm D call. The CDR3 spans 15 residues. The V and J ends lost 5 bases and 0 bases respectively, with 11 bases between them. Germline CDR1 is SGHAT and CDR2 is FQNNGV.